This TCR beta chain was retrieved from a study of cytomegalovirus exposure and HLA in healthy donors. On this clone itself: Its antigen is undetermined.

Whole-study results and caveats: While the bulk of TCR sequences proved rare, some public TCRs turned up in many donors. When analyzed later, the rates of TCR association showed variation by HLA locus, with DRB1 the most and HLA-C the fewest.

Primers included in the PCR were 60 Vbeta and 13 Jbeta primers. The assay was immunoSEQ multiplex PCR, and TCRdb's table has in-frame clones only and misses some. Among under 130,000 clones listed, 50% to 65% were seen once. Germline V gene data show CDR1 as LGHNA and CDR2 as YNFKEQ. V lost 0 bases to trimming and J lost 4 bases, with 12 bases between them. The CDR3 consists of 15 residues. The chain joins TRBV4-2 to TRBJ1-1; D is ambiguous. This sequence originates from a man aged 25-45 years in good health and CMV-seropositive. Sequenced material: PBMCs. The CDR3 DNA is TGTGCCAGCAGCCAAGATCGAGCAGGAGGCACTGAAGCTTTCTTT. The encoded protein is CASSQDRAGGTEAFF.